One sample yielded the 10 T cell receptor beta chains listed below, sequenced in a study of T cell responses to AZD1222 COVID-19 vaccine. Clones were read by immunoSEQ multiplex PCR, and TCRdb kept only the in-frame ones, dropping some. Among 140,000 to 150,000 clones listed, about 92% were seen once. This material consisted of peripheral blood, taken after recovery from COVID-19. These receptors all stem from an adult who had recovered from COVID-19.

The rearrangement joins TRBV21-1 to TRBJ2-1; whether TRBD2, the table's D call, matches the DNA was not checked. TRBV21-1 is classified as a pseudogene. The length of the CDR3 is 17 residues. Here the CDR3 reads CASSKGRTSGTSNEQFF. DNA of the CDR3: TGTGCCAGCAGCAAAGGTAGAACTAGCGGGACGAGCAATGAGCAGTTCTTC.

This chain joins TRBV15 and TRBJ1-1; D might be TRBD1 (5 bases). This CDR3 is built from 15 residues. The ends were cut back, 3 bases at V and 0 bases at J, with 11 bases in the middle. Germline values: CDR1 LNHNV, CDR2 YYDKDF (reference sequence). The CDR3 DNA is TGTGCCACCAGCAGTCCCATGACAGTGAACACTGAAGCTTTCTTT. Amino acid sequence: CATSSPMTVNTEAFF.

The chain joins TRBV28 to TRBJ1-1, with D perhaps TRBD1 (6 bases). The CDR3 has 14 residues. The germline CDR1 and CDR2 sequences are MDHEN and SYDVKM. V lost 8 bases and J 1 base, leaving 14 bases between the germline ends. CDR3 nucleotides: TGTGCCAGCCTCGCAGGGACAACGAACACTGAAGCTTTCTTT. Amino acid sequence: CASLAGTTNTEAFF.

Note on this clone: Other DNA sequences in the sample encode the same CDR3. V and J are TRBV18 and TRBJ2-5; D not resolved. Germline CDR1 and CDR2: KGHSH and LQKENI. The germline V and J ends were trimmed by 0 bases and 1 base, with 3 bases remaining between them. This CDR3 is 13 amino acids long. CDR3 bases: TGTGCCAGCTCACCACCCGTCCAAGAGACCCAGTACTTC. It yields the protein CASSPPVQETQYF.

The chain uses TRBV6-5 and TRBJ2-7; 7 bases match TRBD1. The CDR3 extends over 15 amino acids. The V segment lost 6 bases and the J segment 2 bases; nucleotides outside the gene matches: 10. The germline V gene encodes CDR1 MNHEY and CDR2 SVGAGI. CDR3 nucleotide sequence: TGTGCCAGCAGCAACGGACAGGATGGCGCCTACGAGCAGTACTTC. This translates into CASSNGQDGAYEQYF.

In its sample, this clone was seen once. The chain uses TRBV19 and TRBJ2-2; no clear D. The CDR3 totals 15 residues. Germline-derived CDR1 and CDR2 are LNHDA and SQIVND (reference sequence). V lost 2 bases to trimming and J lost 2 bases, with 9 bases between them. The CDR3 DNA follows: TGTGCCAGTAGTATACAGGTGATTAACACCGGGGAGCTGTTTTTT. Encoded protein: CASSIQVINTGELFF.

This chain connects TRBV18 to TRBJ2-3, with D possibly TRBD2 on 5 matching bases. CDR1 is KGHSH, CDR2 LQKENI, per germline. V was pared by 3 bases and J by 1 base, with 14 bases between. This CDR3 spans 16 amino acids. The CDR3 sequence: CASSPKRAVGTDTQYF. For the CDR3, the DNA is TGTGCCAGCTCACCCAAGAGGGCAGTAGGCACAGATACGCAGTATTTT.

This clone was counted between two and nine times. This chain's CDR3 is CASSYTENTEAFF. The CDR3 DNA sequence: TGCGCCAGCAGTTACACAGAGAACACTGAAGCTTTCTTT. The J gene is TRBJ1-1, the V gene TRBV10-1; D is undetermined. CDR3 length: 13 amino acids. V gave up 5 bases and J gave up 1 base, with 8 bases separating them. The V gene's germline CDR1 is WNHNN and CDR2 SYGVQD (reference sequence).

In its sample, this clone was seen a few times. This chain links TRBV6-5 with TRBJ1-3; D is possibly TRBD1 (6 bases). CDR3 length: 15 amino acids. Germline-derived CDR1 and CDR2 are MNHEY and SVGAGI. V lost 0 bases to trimming and J lost 4 bases, with 10 bases between them. The CDR3 DNA follows: TGTGCCAGCAGTTACTCACGGGGGCTCGGAAACACCATATATTTT. This gives the protein CASSYSRGLGNTIYF.

The V call is TRBV28, the J call TRBJ2-3; D ambiguous. The V end was cut by 6 bases, the J end by 2 bases, with 15 bases between. The CDR3 consists of 15 residues. Per the germline V gene, CDR1 is MDHEN and CDR2 is SYDVKM. The CDR3 region is CASRTSRDITDTQYF. The CDR3 bases are TGTGCCAGCAGGACGAGCCGAGATATCACAGATACGCAGTATTTT.